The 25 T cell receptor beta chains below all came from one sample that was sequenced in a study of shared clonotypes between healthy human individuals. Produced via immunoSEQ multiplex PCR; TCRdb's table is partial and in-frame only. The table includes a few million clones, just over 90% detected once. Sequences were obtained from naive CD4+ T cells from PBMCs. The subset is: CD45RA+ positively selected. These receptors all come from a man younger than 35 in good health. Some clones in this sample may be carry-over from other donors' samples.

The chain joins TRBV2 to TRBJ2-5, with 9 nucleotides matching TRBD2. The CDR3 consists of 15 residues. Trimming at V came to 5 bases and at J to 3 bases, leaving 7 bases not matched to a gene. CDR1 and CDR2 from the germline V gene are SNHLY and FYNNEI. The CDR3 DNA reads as TGTGCCAGCAGTCCTGTAGCGGGAGTCGAAGAGACCCAGTACTTC. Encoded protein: CASSPVAGVEETQYF.

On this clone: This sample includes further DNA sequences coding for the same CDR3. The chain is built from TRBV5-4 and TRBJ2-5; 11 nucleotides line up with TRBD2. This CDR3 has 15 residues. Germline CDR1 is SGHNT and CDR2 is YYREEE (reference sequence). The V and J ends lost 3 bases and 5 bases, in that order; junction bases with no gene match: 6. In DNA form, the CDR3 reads TGTGCCAGCAGCTCCTTAGCGGGAGGGGGGGAGACCCAGTACTTC. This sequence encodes CASSSLAGGGETQYF.

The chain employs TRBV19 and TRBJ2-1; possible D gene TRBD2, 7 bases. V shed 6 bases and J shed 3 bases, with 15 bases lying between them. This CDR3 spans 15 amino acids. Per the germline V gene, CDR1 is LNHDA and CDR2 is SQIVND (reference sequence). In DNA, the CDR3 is TGTGCCAGTAGCCCGGGGGCTAGCGGCTACAATGAGCAGTTCTTC. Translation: CASSPGASGYNEQFF.

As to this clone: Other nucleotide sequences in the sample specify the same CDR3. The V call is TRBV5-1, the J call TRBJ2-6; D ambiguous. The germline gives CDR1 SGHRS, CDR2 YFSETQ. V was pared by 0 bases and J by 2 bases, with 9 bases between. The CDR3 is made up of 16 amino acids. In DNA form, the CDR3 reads TGCGCCAGCAGCTTGGGGGTGAGTGCTGGGGCCAACGTCCTGACTTTC. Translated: CASSLGVSAGANVLTF.

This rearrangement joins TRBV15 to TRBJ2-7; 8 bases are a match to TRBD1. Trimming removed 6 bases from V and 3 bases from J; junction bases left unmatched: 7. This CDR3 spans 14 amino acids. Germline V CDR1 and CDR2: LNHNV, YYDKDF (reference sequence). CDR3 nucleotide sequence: TGTGCCACCAGGGGTGACAGGGGATTCTACGAGCAGTACTTC. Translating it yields CATRGDRGFYEQYF.

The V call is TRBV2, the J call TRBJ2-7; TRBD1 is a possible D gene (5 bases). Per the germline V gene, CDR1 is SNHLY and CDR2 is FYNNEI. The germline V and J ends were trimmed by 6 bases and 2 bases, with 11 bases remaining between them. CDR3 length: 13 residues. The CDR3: CASRGPGPYEQYF. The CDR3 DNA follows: TGTGCCAGCAGGGGGCCAGGGCCCTACGAGCAGTACTTC.

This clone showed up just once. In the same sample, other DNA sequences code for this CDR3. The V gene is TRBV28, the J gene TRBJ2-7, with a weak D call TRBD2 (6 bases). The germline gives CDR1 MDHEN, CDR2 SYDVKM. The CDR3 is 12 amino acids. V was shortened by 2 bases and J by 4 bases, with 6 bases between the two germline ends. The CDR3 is CASSLAGYEQYF. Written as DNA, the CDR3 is TGTGCCAGCAGTTTAGCGGGGTACGAGCAGTACTTC.

The CDR3 sequence is CASSPYDWSEAFF. DNA of the CDR3: TGTGCCAGCAGCCCCTATGATTGGTCCGAAGCTTTCTTT. V and J are TRBV7-9 and TRBJ1-1; D gene ambiguous. Between the trimmed V and J ends, which lost 5 bases and 8 bases, there was a span of 15 bases. CDR1 is SEHNR and CDR2 is FQNEAQ in the germline V gene (reference sequence). The CDR3 totals 13 residues.

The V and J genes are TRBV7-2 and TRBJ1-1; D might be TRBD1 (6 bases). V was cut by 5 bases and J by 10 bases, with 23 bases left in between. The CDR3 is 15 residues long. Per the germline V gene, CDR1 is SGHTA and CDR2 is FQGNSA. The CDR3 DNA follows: TGTGCCAGCAGCCCGGGGGGGGCCTTCGTTTTAGGAGCTTTCTTT. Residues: CASSPGGAFVLGAFF.

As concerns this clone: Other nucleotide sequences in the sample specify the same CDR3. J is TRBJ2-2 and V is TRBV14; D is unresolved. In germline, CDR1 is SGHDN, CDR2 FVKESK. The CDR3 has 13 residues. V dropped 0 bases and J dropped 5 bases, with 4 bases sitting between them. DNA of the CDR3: TGTGCCAGCAGCCAAGATTTAACCGGGGAGCTGTTTTTT. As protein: CASSQDLTGELFF.

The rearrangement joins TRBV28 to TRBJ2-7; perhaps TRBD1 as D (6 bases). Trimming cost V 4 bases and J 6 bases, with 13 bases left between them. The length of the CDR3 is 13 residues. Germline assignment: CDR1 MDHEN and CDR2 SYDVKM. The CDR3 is CASSSGVLGEQYF. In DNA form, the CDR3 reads TGTGCCAGCAGTTCAGGGGTTCTAGGCGAGCAGTACTTC.

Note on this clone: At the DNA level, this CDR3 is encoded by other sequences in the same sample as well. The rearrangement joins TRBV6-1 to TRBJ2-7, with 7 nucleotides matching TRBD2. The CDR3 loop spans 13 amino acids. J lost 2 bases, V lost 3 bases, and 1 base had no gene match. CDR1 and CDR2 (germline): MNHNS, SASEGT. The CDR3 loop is CASSEGLPYEQYF. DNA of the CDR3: TGTGCCAGCAGTGAGGGACTACCCTACGAGCAGTACTTC.

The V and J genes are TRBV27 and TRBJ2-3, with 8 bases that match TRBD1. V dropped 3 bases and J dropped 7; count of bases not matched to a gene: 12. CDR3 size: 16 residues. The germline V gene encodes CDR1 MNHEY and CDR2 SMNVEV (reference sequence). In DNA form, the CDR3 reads TGTGCCAGCAGTTTGTTATACGGGACAGGAGAGAATACGCAGTATTTT. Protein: CASSLLYGTGENTQYF.

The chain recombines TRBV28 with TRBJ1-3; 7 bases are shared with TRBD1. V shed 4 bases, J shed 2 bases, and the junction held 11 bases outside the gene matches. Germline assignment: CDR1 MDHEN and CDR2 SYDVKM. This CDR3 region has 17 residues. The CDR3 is CASSSAVRGITGNTIYF. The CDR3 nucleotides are TGTGCCAGCAGTTCCGCCGTCAGGGGGATAACTGGAAACACCATATATTTT. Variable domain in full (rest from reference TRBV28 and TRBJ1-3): DVKVTQSSRYLVKRTGEKVFLECVQDMDHENMFWYRQDPGLGLRLIYFSYDVKMKEKGDIPEGYSVSREKKERFSLILESASTNQTSMYLCASSSAVRGITGNTIYFGEGSWLTVV.

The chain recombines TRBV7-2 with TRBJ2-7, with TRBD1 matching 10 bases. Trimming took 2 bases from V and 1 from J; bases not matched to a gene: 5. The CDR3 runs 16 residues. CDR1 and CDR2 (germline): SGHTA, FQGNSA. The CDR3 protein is CASSLLGTGASYEQYF. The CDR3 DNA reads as TGTGCCAGCAGCTTACTGGGGACAGGGGCATCCTACGAGCAGTACTTC.

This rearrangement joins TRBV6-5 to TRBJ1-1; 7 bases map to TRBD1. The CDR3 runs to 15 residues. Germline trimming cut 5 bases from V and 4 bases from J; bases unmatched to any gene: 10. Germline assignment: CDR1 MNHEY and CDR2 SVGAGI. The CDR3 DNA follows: TGTGCCAGCAGTACCCCCCAGGGGGTTCGCACTGAAGCTTTCTTT. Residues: CASSTPQGVRTEAFF.

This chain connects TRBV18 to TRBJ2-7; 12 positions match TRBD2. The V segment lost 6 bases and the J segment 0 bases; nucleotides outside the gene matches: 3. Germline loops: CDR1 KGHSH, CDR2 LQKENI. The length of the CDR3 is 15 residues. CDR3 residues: CASSTTSGSSYEQYF. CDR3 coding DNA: TGTGCCAGCTCTACGACTAGCGGGAGCTCCTACGAGCAGTACTTC.

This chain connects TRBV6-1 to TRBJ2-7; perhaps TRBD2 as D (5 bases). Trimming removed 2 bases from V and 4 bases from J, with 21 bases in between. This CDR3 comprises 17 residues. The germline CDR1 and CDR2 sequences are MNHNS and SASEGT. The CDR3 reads CASSERFRGFEGYEQYF. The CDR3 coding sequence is TGTGCCAGCAGTGAAAGATTCCGGGGATTCGAGGGTTACGAGCAGTACTTC.

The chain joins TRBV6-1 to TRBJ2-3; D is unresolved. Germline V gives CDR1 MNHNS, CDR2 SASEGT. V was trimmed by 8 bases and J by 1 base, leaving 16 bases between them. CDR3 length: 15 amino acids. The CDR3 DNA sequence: TGTGCCAGCTCCCTACTTTGGACGGGCACAGATACGCAGTATTTT. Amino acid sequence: CASSLLWTGTDTQYF.

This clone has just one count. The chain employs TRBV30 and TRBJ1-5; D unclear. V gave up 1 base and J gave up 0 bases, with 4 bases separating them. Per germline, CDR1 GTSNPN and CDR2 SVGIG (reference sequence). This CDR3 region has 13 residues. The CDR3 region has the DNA TGTGCCTGGAGTGACGTTAGCAATCAGCCCCAGCATTTT. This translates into CAWSDVSNQPQHF.

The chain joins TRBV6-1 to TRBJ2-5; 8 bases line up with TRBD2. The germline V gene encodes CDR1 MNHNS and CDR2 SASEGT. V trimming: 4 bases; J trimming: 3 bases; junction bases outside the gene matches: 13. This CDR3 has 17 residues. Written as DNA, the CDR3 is TGTGCCAGCAGTGTTCGGGTAGGAACTAGCGGAAAAGAGACCCAGTACTTC. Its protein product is CASSVRVGTSGKETQYF.

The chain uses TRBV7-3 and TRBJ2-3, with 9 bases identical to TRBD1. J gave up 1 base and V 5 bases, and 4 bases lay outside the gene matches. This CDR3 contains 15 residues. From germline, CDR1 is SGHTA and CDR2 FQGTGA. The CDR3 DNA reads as TGTGCCAGCAGCCCGGGACAGGGTGGCACAGATACGCAGTATTTT. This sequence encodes CASSPGQGGTDTQYF.

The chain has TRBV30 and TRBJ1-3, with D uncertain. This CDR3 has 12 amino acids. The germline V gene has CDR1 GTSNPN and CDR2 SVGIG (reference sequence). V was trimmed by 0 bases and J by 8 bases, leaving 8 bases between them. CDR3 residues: CAWSVGVDTIYF. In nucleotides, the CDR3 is TGTGCCTGGAGTGTAGGTGTAGACACCATATATTTT.

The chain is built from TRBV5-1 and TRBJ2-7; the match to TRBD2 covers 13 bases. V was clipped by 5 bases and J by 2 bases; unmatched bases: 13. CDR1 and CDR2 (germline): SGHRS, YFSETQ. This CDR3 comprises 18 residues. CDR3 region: CASRPTPGLAGVPYEQYF. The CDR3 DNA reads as TGCGCCAGCAGGCCAACTCCCGGACTAGCGGGAGTCCCCTACGAGCAGTACTTC.

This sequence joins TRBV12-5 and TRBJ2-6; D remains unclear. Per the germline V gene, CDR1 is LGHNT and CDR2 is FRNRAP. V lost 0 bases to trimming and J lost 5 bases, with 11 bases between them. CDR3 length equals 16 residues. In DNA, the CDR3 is TGTGCTAGTGGTTTGGTACGAATGTTAAGGGCCAACGTCCTGACTTTC. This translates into CASGLVRMLRANVLTF.